This T cell receptor (beta chain) was sequenced in a study of control samples from healthy donors and cancer patients. Germline loops: CDR1 MNHNY, CDR2 SVGAGI (reference sequence). The ends were cut back, 1 base at V and 2 bases at J, with 1 base in the middle. This CDR3 is 12 amino acids long. Sequencing used immunoSEQ multiplex PCR; TCRdb keeps in-frame clones, though not all of them. Of some 410,000 clones detected, around nine tenths appear once; the ten largest clones hold 5.5% to 7.5%. Material: PBMCs. The V call is TRBV6-6, the J call TRBJ2-3, with D unclear. The TCR comes from a man aged 35-49 years with head and neck cancer. The CDR3 loop reads CASSYYTDTQYF. The DNA for the CDR3 is TGTGCCAGCAGTTACTACACAGATACGCAGTATTTT.